The 16 T cell receptor beta chains below were found in one sample sequenced in a study of CD8+ T cells in alopecia areata. Treatment defined: oral pan-JAK inhibitor, 5-10 mg twice daily. After isolation, RNA underwent reverse transcription to generate cDNA as the sequencing template. Assay: immunoSEQ multiplex PCR; the TCRdb copy retains only in-frame clones and omits some. The sample consists of roughly 200,000 clones, about 53% of them appearing once. Sequenced here: CD8+ T cells sorted from blood, sampled at week 24, from a patient treated with tofacitinib. The receptor source for this set is a human donor with alopecia areata.

The V gene is TRBV9, the J gene TRBJ1-1; D gene uncertain. Trimming took off 4 bases at V and 5 bases at J, with 6 bases between the two ends. The V gene's germline CDR1 is SGDLS and CDR2 YYNGEE. This CDR3 is 11 amino acids long. The CDR3 spells CASSIRTEAFF. In nucleotides, the CDR3 is TGTGCCAGCAGCATTCGGACTGAAGCTTTCTTT.

DNA of the CDR3: TGTGCCAGCAGCGACGGGGTTGATGGCTACACCTTC. As protein: CASSDGVDGYTF. V is TRBV9 and J is TRBJ1-2; D call uncertain. Trimming left V 3 bases short and J 6 bases short, with 9 bases between. The germline V gene encodes CDR1 SGDLS and CDR2 YYNGEE. The CDR3 length is 12 residues.

This rearrangement joins TRBV5-6 to TRBJ2-1; D is unresolved. Trimming removed 5 bases at V and 4 bases at J, with 7 bases between. The germline CDR1 and CDR2 sequences are SGHDT and YYEEEE. CDR3 length equals 12 residues. The CDR3 reads CASRAGYNEQFF. CDR3 sequence (DNA): TGTGCCAGCAGGGCTGGATACAATGAGCAGTTCTTC.

This clone was detected a few times. This chain connects TRBV27 to TRBJ2-7; unclear D gene. The CDR3 is 13 residues long. Trimming took off 5 bases at V and 2 bases at J, with 10 bases between the two ends. Germline V gives CDR1 MNHEY, CDR2 SMNVEV (reference sequence). This chain's CDR3 is CASSLTMAYEQYF. The CDR3 region has the DNA TGTGCCAGCAGTCTGACGATGGCCTACGAGCAGTACTTC.

The chain carries TRBV27 and TRBJ1-2; D not resolved. Trimming left V 6 bases short and J 2 bases short, with 7 bases between. Germline CDR1 reads MNHEY; CDR2 reads SMNVEV (reference sequence). The CDR3 is 12 residues long. This CDR3 reads CASRTGNYGYTF. DNA of the CDR3: TGTGCCAGCAGAACCGGGAACTATGGCTACACCTTC.

V and J are TRBV25-1 and TRBJ2-5; the match to TRBD1 covers 7 bases. Germline lookup yields CDR1 MGHDK and CDR2 SYGVNS. V trimming: 4 bases; J trimming: 4 bases; junction bases outside the gene matches: 3. The CDR3 has 13 residues. This CDR3 reads CASSGGQVETQYF. CDR3 bases: TGTGCCAGCAGTGGCGGACAGGTAGAGACCCAGTACTTC. Complete variable domain (other parts from reference TRBV25-1 and TRBJ2-5): EADIYQTPRYLVIGTGKKITLECSQTMGHDKMYWYQQDPGMELHLIHYSYGVNSTEKGDLSSESTVSRIRTEHFPLTLESARPSHTSQYLCASSGGQVETQYFGPGTRLLVL.

This chain links TRBV15 with TRBJ2-7; TRBD1 aligns across 7 bases. Germline CDR1 is LNHNV and CDR2 is YYDKDF (reference sequence). The CDR3 totals 15 residues. With 0 bases clipped from V and 6 bases from J, the junction kept 8 bases outside the gene matches. CDR3 bases: TGTGCCACCAGCAGAGATTTGCGACAGGGTTCCGAGCAGTACTTC. Amino acids: CATSRDLRQGSEQYF.

Sample share makes this clone large. V gene TRBV10-2 combines with J gene TRBJ1-2; 10 nucleotides agree with TRBD1. V trimming: 6 bases; J trimming: 8 bases; junction bases outside the gene matches: 9. Looked up from germline, CDR1 is WSHSY and CDR2 is SAAADI. The CDR3 consists of 14 residues. The CDR3 region has the DNA TGCGCCAGCAGCCTTGACAGGGGGCGGAGAGGCTACACCTTC. This encodes CASSLDRGRRGYTF.

There are a few counts of this clone. V and J are TRBV7-9 and TRBJ1-5, with 9 nucleotides matching TRBD1. The V and J ends lost 7 bases and 7 bases, in that order; junction bases with no gene match: 8. CDR1 and CDR2 (germline): SEHNR, FQNEAQ (reference sequence). The CDR3 spans 14 residues. This CDR3 reads CASTGQGDGQPQHF. CDR3 nucleotide sequence: TGTGCCAGCACGGGACAGGGCGATGGGCAGCCCCAGCATTTT.

Only a few counts were recorded for this clone. The V and J genes are TRBV6-5 and TRBJ2-3; 7 bases fit TRBD2. V was pared by 8 bases and J by 0 bases, with 5 bases of the junction left unmatched. CDR1 and CDR2 (germline): MNHEY, SVGAGI. The CDR3 has 14 residues. In DNA form, the CDR3 reads TGTGCCAGCGCAGCGGGATCTAGCACAGATACGCAGTATTTT. Its protein is CASAAGSSTDTQYF.

The genes are TRBV27 and TRBJ2-7; D not resolved. The V gene's germline CDR1 is MNHEY and CDR2 SMNVEV (reference sequence). V was clipped by 4 bases and J by 0 bases, with 10 bases between them. The CDR3 runs 14 residues. The CDR3 DNA is TGTGCCAGCAGTTCAACGGCTAGCTCCTACGAGCAGTACTTC. Translation gives CASSSTASSYEQYF.

The CDR3 DNA sequence: TGCGCCAGCAGCACGGGACTAGCGGGGCGTGATACGCAGTATTTT. Translating it yields CASSTGLAGRDTQYF. The V call is TRBV5-1, the J call TRBJ2-3, with 13 bases that match TRBD2. Germline-derived CDR1 and CDR2 are SGHRS and YFSETQ. The CDR3 extends over 15 amino acids. J gave up 6 bases and V 4 bases, and 5 bases lay outside the gene matches.

The chain links TRBV29-1 to TRBJ1-1, with a weak D call TRBD1 (6 bases). Germline values: CDR1 SQVTM, CDR2 ANQGSEA. Between the trimmed V and J ends, which lost 3 bases and 1 base, there was a span of 9 bases. This CDR3 has 13 amino acids. Here the CDR3 reads CSVEWTENTEAFF. The CDR3 DNA is TGCAGCGTTGAGTGGACAGAGAACACTGAAGCTTTCTTT.

This clone was picked up a small number of times. CDR3: CAWRSSGGIEQFF. DNA of the CDR3: TGTGCCTGGAGGTCTAGCGGGGGGATTGAGCAGTTCTTC. This rearrangement joins TRBV30 to TRBJ2-1; 11 bases are a match to TRBD2. This CDR3 spans 13 amino acids. The V gene end was trimmed by 3 bases and the J gene end by 9 bases; junction bases not matched to a gene: 4. Germline V gene lookup returns CDR1 GTSNPN and CDR2 SVGIG (reference sequence).

V is TRBV15 and J is TRBJ1-4; unclear D gene. The length of the CDR3 is 13 residues. The germline V gene has CDR1 LNHNV and CDR2 YYDKDF (reference sequence). Trimming left V 0 bases short and J 7 bases short, with 6 bases between. The CDR3 sequence: CATSRDLSEKLFF. DNA for the CDR3: TGTGCCACCAGCAGAGACCTTTCTGAAAAACTGTTTTTT.

V gene TRBV11-2 combines with J gene TRBJ2-1, with no clear D. The CDR3 spans 13 residues. V lost 3 bases and J 8 bases, leaving 11 bases between the germline ends. Germline V lookup: CDR1 SGHAT, CDR2 FQNNGV. The CDR3 protein is CASSLKWGDEQFF. Here the CDR3 DNA reads TGTGCCAGCAGCTTGAAATGGGGTGATGAGCAGTTCTTC.